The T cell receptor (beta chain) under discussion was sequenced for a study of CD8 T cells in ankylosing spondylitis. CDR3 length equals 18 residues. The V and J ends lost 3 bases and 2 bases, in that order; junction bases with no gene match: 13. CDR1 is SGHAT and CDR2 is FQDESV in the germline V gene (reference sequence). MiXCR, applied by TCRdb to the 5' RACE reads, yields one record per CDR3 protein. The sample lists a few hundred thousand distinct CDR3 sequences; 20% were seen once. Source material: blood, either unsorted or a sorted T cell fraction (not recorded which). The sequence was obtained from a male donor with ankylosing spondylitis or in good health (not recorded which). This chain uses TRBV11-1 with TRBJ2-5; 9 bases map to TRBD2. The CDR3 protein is CASSLSSGGYSNQETQYF. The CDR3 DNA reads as TGTGCCAGCAGCTTGAGTAGCGGGGGCTACTCCAATCAAGAGACCCAGTACTTC. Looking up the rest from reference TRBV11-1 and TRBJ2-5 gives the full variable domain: EAEVAQSPRYKITEKSQAVAFWCDPISGHATLYWYRQILGQGPELLVQFQDESVVDDSQLPKDRFSAERLKGVDSTLKIQPAELGDSAMYLCASSLSSGGYSNQETQYFGPGTRLLVL.